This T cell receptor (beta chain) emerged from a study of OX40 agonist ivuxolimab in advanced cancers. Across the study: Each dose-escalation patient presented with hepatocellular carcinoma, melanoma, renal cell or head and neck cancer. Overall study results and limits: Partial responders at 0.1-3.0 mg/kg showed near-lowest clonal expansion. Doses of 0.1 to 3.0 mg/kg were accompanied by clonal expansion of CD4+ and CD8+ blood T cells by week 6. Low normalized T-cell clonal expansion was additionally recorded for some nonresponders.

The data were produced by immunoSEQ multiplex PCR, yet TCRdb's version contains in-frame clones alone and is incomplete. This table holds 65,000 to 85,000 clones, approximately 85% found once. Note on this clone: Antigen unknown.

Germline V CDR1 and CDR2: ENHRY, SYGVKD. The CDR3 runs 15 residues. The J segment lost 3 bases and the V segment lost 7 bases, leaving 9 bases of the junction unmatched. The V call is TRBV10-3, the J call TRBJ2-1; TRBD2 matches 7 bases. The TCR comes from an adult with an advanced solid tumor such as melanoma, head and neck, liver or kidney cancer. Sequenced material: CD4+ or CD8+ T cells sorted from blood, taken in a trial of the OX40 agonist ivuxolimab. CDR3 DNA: TGTGCCATCACTGCCATGGCGGGGGACTACAATGAGCAGTTCTTC. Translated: CAITAMAGDYNEQFF.